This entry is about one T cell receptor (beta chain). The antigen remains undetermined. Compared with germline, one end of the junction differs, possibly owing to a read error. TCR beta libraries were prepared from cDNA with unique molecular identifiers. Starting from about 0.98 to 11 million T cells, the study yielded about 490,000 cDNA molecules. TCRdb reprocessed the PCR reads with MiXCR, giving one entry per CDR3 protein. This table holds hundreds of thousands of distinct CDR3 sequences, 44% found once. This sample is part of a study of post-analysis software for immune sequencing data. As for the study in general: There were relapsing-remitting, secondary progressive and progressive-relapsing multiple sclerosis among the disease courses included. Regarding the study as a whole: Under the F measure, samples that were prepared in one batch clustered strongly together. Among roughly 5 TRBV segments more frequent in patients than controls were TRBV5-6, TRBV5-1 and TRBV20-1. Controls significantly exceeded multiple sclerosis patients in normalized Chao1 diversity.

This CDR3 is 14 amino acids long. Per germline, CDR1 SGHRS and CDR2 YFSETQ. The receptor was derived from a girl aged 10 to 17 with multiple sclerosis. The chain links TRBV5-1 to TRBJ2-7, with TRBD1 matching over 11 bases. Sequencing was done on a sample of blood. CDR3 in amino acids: CTSSYGQGAGEQYF. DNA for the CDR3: TGCACCAGCAGCTACGGACAGGGGGCGGGTGAGCAGTACTTC.